Included here is one T cell receptor beta chain sequence, with context. V lost 2 bases and J lost 2, with 12 bases in between. The CDR3 consists of 15 residues. CDR1 and CDR2 from the germline V gene are KGHSH and LQKENI. The PCR made use of 60 Vbeta and 13 Jbeta primers. The table came from immunoSEQ multiplex PCR; TCRdb's copy has only in-frame clones and leaves some out. The sample shows about 140,000 clones, roughly 80% of them seen only once. This specimen comes from a study of cytomegalovirus exposure and HLA in healthy donors. The chain employs TRBV18 and TRBJ2-5, with a tentative D call TRBD1 (6 bases). The receptor was isolated from a woman aged 40 to 50 in good health and CMV-seropositive. The sample consisted of PBMCs. Written as DNA, the CDR3 is TGTGCCAGCTCACCAACGGTAGGGGGACAAGAGACCCAGTACTTC. It specifies CASSPTVGGQETQYF.